These T cell receptor beta chains were read from a single sample in a study of a mutant IDH1 vaccine in newly diagnosed glioma. Generated by immunoSEQ multiplex PCR, the TCRdb table keeps only in-frame clones and is missing some. The table records some 33,000 clones, 75% to 85% of them present only once. Their antigen targets remain unknown. This specimen was PBMCs, taken from a glioma patient whose treatment included an IDH1 peptide vaccine. All receptors derive from a man aged 30 to 39 with glioma. Each CDR3 is given with its conserved first and last residue.

length	V	J	CDR3
14	TRBV5-1	TRBJ2-1	CASSLAGLEAEQFF
14	TRBV9	TRBJ2-7	CASSVGVESGEQYF
14	TRBV6-1	TRBJ2-7	CASRVSGIKHEQYF
15	TRBV5-1	TRBJ2-2	CASSLKYMNTGELFF
15	TRBV4-1	TRBJ1-1	CASSQRDRENTEAFF
15	TRBV4-3	TRBJ2-3	CASSQDVRGQDTQYF
16	TRBV7-9	TRBJ2-1	CASSLDIGGFDNEQFF
14	TRBV10-3	TRBJ2-7	CAISESVPEGEQYF
17	TRBV5-1	TRBJ2-2	CASSLGYGSTVTGELFF
17	TRBV19	TRBJ2-2	CASIGLAGESHTGELFF
13	TRBV4-2	TRBJ2-1	CASSQDQASGKFF
16	TRBV9	TRBJ1-6	CASSVGFGTANSPLHF
14	TRBV7-9	TRBJ2-7	CASRPDTDSYEQYF
16	TRBV5-5	TRBJ1-3	CASSDFRDRSGNTIYF
13	TRBV19	TRBJ2-2	CASRLLNTGELFF
11	TRBV29-1	TRBJ1-2	CSGRGGNGYTF
15	TRBV6-1	TRBJ2-5	CASRGMGSLQETQYF
16	TRBV19	TRBJ1-5	CASSPRSVTGNQPQHF
11	TRBV4-1	TRBJ2-5	CASSQEKTQYF
15	TRBV5-6	TRBJ2-7	CASSLTPGESDEQYF
17	TRBV11-1	TRBJ1-2	CASSLASGISPYDGYTF
13	TRBV13	TRBJ1-6	CASSQGQGATLHF
14	TRBV27	TRBJ1-5	CASSPGIYNQPQHF
14	TRBV27	TRBJ2-2	CASRHRVDTGELFF
13	TRBV5-6	TRBJ2-7	CASSLGRLREQYF
12	TRBV6-4	TRBJ1-2	CASSTRGLSLTF
14	TRBV30	TRBJ1-1	CAWSVLRMNTEAFF
17	TRBV6-8	TRBJ2-7	CASHGGTGATGFYEQYF
17	TRBV15	TRBJ2-4	CATSQKGTGLAKNIQYF
14	TRBV7-9	TRBJ1-3	CASSNTGGGNTIYF
18	TRBV18	TRBJ1-3	CASSPPPGGVDLRGTIYF
15	TRBV27	TRBJ1-5	CASSFTRGSDQPQHF
16	TRBV30	TRBJ2-1	CAWSVLAGVAYNEQFF
13	TRBV7-8	TRBJ1-5	CASSSNDNQPQHF
14	TRBV29-1	TRBJ1-2	CSVEDRTVNYGYTF
15	TRBV4-1	TRBJ1-1	CASSQDGVWRTEAFF
13	TRBV9	TRBJ1-4	CASSVAGEEKLFF
17	TRBV2	TRBJ2-2	CASSMTGPVTNTGELFF
13	TRBV7-9	TRBJ1-5	CASSLTVEQPQHF
14	TRBV27	TRBJ2-3	CASSLGGGSDTQYF
13	TRBV13	TRBJ1-1	CASSLVTATEAFF
15	TRBV5-1	TRBJ2-7	CASSMGDRGQYEQYF
13	TRBV2	TRBJ1-2	CASSGQGATGYTF
13	TRBV5-1	TRBJ2-7	CASRTSGIYEQYF
16	TRBV19	TRBJ1-4	CASSTPGDATNEKLFF
14	TRBV30	TRBJ2-3	CAWKGLADTDTQYF
14	TRBV30	TRBJ2-5	CAWSWGSGEETQYF
19	TRBV4-1	TRBJ1-1	CASRLHQQAIPTRPFEAFF
14	TRBV4-1	TRBJ2-7	CASSQDQRPYEQYF
14	TRBV30	TRBJ2-5	CAWSARGWQETQYF
12	TRBV11-2	TRBJ2-7	CASSWTGSEQYF
19	TRBV7-8	TRBJ1-3	CASSLVLRDSHYSGNTIYF
14	TRBV5-5	TRBJ1-5	CASSQAGSNQPQHF
15	TRBV5-6	TRBJ2-1	CASSLGDSSYNEQFF
14	TRBV5-1	TRBJ2-6	CASVEVSGANVLTF
13	TRBV15	TRBJ2-2	CATSRIYTGELFF
15	TRBV25-1	TRBJ2-7	CASSETGKYRYEQYF
15	TRBV2	TRBJ2-1	CASSERQVSYNEQFF
13	TRBV6-6	TRBJ2-1	CASSGRGYNEQFF